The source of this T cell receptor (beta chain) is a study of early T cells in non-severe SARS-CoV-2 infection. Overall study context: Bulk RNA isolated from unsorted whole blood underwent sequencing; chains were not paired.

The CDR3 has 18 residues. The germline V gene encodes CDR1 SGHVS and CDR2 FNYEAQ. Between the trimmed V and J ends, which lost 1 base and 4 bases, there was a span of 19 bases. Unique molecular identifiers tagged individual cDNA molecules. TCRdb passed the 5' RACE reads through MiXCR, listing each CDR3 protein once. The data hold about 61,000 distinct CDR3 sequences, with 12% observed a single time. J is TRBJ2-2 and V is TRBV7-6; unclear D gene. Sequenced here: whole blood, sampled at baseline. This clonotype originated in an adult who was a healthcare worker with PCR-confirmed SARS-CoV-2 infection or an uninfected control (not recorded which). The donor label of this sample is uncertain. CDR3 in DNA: TGTGCCAGCAGCTTAGGTTCTGAGCCTCCCCTGAGCACCGGGGAGCTGTTTTTT. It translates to CASSLGSEPPLSTGELFF.